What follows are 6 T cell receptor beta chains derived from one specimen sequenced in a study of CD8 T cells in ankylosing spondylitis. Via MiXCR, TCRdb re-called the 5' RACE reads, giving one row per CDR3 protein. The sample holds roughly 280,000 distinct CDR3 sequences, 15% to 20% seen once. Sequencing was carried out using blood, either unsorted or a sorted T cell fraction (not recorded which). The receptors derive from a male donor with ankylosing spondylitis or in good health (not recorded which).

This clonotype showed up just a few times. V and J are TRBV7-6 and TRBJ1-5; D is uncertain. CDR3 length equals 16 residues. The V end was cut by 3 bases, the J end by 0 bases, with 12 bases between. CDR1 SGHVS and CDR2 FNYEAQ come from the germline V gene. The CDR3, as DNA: TGTGCCAGCAGCTTTGTCAGCGTCTATAGCAATCAGCCCCAGCATTTT. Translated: CASSFVSVYSNQPQHF.

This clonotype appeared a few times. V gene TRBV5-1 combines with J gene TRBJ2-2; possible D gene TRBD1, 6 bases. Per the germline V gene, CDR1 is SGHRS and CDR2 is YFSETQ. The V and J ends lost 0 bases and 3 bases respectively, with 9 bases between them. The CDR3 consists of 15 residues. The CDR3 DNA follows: TGCGCCAGCAGCTTGGGGCAGGGGTACACCGGGGAGCTGTTTTTT. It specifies CASSLGQGYTGELFF.

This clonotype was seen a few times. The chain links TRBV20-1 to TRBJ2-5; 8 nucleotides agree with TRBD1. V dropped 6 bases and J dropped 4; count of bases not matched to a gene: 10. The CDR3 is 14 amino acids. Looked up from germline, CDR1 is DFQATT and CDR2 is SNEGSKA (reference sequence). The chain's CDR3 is CSAFKDRVGETQYF. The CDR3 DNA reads TGCAGTGCCTTTAAGGACAGGGTGGGAGAGACCCAGTACTTC.

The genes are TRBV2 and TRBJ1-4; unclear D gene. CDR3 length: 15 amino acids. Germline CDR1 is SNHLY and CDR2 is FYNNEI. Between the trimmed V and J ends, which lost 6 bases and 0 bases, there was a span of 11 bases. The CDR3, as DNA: TGTGCCAGCAGGCGGACGGCTTCAACTAATGAAAAACTGTTTTTT. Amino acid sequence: CASRRTASTNEKLFF.

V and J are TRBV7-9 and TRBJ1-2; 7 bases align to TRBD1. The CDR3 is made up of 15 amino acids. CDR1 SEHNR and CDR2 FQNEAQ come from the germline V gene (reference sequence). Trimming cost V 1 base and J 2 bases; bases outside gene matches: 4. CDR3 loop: CASSLGQGENYGYTF. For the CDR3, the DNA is TGTGCCAGCAGCTTAGGGCAGGGGGAGAACTATGGCTACACCTTC.

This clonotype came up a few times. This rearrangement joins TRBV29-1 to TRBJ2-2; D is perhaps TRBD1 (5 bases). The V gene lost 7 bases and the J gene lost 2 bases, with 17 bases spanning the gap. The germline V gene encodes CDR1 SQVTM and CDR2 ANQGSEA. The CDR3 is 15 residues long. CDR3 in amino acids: CSAVTSTVNTGELFF. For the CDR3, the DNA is TGCAGCGCCGTTACCTCGACAGTAAACACCGGGGAGCTGTTTTTT.